This TCR beta chain is from a study of T cell clonality in common variable immunodeficiency. Study findings and constraints: CVID subjects showed higher TCRbeta clonality than healthy controls.

V lost 7 bases and J 4 bases, leaving 7 bases between the germline ends. There are 11 residues in the CDR3. This table comes from immunoSEQ multiplex PCR, and its TCRdb copy is limited to in-frame clones, with some not included. The sample yields more than 55,000 clones, without any singletons. This clone was counted many times. The antigen is unknown. Sequencing ends 3 residues short of the CDR3 end; the germline J gene provides the rest. Material for sequencing was peripheral blood mononuclear cells. The source of this sequence is a person aged 18 to 75 in good health. J is TRBJ2-5 and V is TRBV12-3 or TRBV12-4; D unclear. CDR3: CASTPGETQYF. The sequenced part of the CDR3 DNA is TGTGCCAGCACTCCCGGAGAGACC.